A selection of T cell receptor beta chains follows, all from one sample in a study of metastatic and nonmetastatic thyroid tumors. With MiXCR, TCRdb reprocessed the PCR reads. Here the sample spans some 20,000 clones, roughly 38% being singletons. The source material was tumor tissue. The receptors shown here come from a female donor with papillary thyroid cancer or a benign thyroid nodule (not recorded which). Some clones in this sample may be carry-over from other donors' samples. CDR3s include the opening cysteine and the closing phenylalanine or tryptophan. Fields, in order: V gene, clone size, J gene, D gene, CDR3 DNA, CDR3 protein. A D gene is named only where the DNA matches it firmly. Part of the rows lack a size; the others show once, few, many or a class for expanded clones.

v_call: TRBV6-1
clone_size: .
j_call: TRBJ1-2
d_call: .
cdr3_nt: TGTGCCGCAGGCGAACCGGGGATAGCGGAGGGTGGCTACACCTTC
cdr3_aa: CAAGEPGIAEGGYTF

v_call: TRBV27
clone_size: many
j_call: TRBJ1-2
d_call: TRBD1
cdr3_nt: TGTGCCAGCAGCAGACAGGGGGCGCATGGCTACACCTTC
cdr3_aa: CASSRQGAHGYTF

v_call: TRBV20-1
clone_size: .
j_call: TRBJ1-4
d_call: .
cdr3_nt: TGCAGTGCTAGAGATAGAGGTAAAGCGGAGGAAAGGCAGGCCGAAAAACTGTTTTTT
cdr3_aa: CSARDRGKAEERQAEKLFF

v_call: TRBV6-2/TRBV6-3
clone_size: few
j_call: TRBJ1-1
d_call: .
cdr3_nt: TGTGCCAGCAGTTACGGGGAAAACACTGAAGCTTTCTTT
cdr3_aa: CASSYGENTEAFF

v_call: TRBV9
clone_size: .
j_call: TRBJ2-7
d_call: .
cdr3_nt: TGTGCCAGCAGCTCGACCCAGGGGTACGAGCAGTACTTC
cdr3_aa: CASSSTQGYEQYF

v_call: TRBV27
clone_size: .
j_call: TRBJ1-6
d_call: .
cdr3_nt: TGTGCCAGCAGCCTCAAAGATGATAATTCACCCCTCCACTTT
cdr3_aa: CASSLKDDNSPLHF

v_call: TRBV28
clone_size: few
j_call: TRBJ1-1
d_call: .
cdr3_nt: TGTGCCAGCAGTTTCGTGGGGCCTGAAGCTTTCTTT
cdr3_aa: CASSFVGPEAFF

v_call: TRBV20-1
clone_size: .
j_call: TRBJ2-3
d_call: .
cdr3_nt: TGCAGTGCTCCAGTAGGGGGGTTTGCAGATACGCAGTATTTT
cdr3_aa: CSAPVGGFADTQYF

v_call: TRBV20-1
clone_size: .
j_call: TRBJ2-7
d_call: .
cdr3_nt: TGCAGTGCCGCCGATTCTTACGAGCAGTACTTC
cdr3_aa: CSAADSYEQYF

v_call: TRBV7-2
clone_size: .
j_call: TRBJ2-3
d_call: .
cdr3_nt: TGTGCCAGCAGCTTGCACGGCACAGATACGCAGTATTTT
cdr3_aa: CASSLHGTDTQYF

v_call: TRBV5-6
clone_size: .
j_call: TRBJ1-1
d_call: .
cdr3_nt: TGTGCCAGCAGCGTGGACCTCCCAGCTTTCTTT
cdr3_aa: CASSVDLPAFF

v_call: TRBV7-2
clone_size: .
j_call: TRBJ1-6
d_call: .
cdr3_nt: TGTGCCAGCAGCGGAACAAGTTATAATTCACCCCTCCACTTT
cdr3_aa: CASSGTSYNSPLHF

v_call: TRBV5-6
clone_size: .
j_call: TRBJ1-2
d_call: TRBD1
cdr3_nt: TGTGCCAGCAGCTCGACAGGGGACTATGGCTACACCTTC
cdr3_aa: CASSSTGDYGYTF

v_call: TRBV6-1
clone_size: .
j_call: TRBJ1-6
d_call: .
cdr3_nt: TGTGCCAGCAGTGCGGGACCCTATAATTCACCCCTCCACTTT
cdr3_aa: CASSAGPYNSPLHF

v_call: TRBV7-9
clone_size: .
j_call: TRBJ1-2
d_call: TRBD1
cdr3_nt: TGTGCCAGCAGCCCGGACAGGGAGAATGGCTACACCTTC
cdr3_aa: CASSPDRENGYTF

v_call: TRBV7-9
clone_size: .
j_call: TRBJ2-5
d_call: .
cdr3_nt: TGTGCCAGCAGCGAGACTGATGGAAACCGGGGCCAAGAGACCCAGTACTTC
cdr3_aa: CASSETDGNRGQETQYF

v_call: TRBV27
clone_size: .
j_call: TRBJ2-1
d_call: TRBD2
cdr3_nt: TGTGCCAGCAGATCCGGGACTATTAATGGGAATGAGCAGTTCTTC
cdr3_aa: CASRSGTINGNEQFF

v_call: TRBV2
clone_size: .
j_call: TRBJ2-1
d_call: .
cdr3_nt: TGTGCCAGCAGCACTAGGGATGAGCAGTTCTTC
cdr3_aa: CASSTRDEQFF

v_call: TRBV20-1
clone_size: .
j_call: TRBJ1-2
d_call: .
cdr3_nt: TGCAGTGCTAGAGGAGGGGGAGCTAACTATGGCTACACCTTC
cdr3_aa: CSARGGGANYGYTF

v_call: TRBV4-1
clone_size: medium-sized
j_call: TRBJ2-3
d_call: TRBD2
cdr3_nt: TGCGCCAGCAGCCAAGGACTAGCCCACTATAGCACAGATACGCAGTATTTT
cdr3_aa: CASSQGLAHYSTDTQYF

v_call: TRBV6-2/TRBV6-3
clone_size: many
j_call: TRBJ1-6
d_call: .
cdr3_nt: TGTGCCAGCAGTTATGTGCAGGCGACCACGAGCTCCTATAATTCACCCCTCCACTTT
cdr3_aa: CASSYVQATTSSYNSPLHF

v_call: TRBV28
clone_size: .
j_call: TRBJ2-1
d_call: TRBD2
cdr3_nt: TGTGCCAGCAGTCCCATCAGCGGGAGGGCCCTCGCACAGCAGTTCTTC
cdr3_aa: CASSPISGRALAQQFF

v_call: TRBV4-3
clone_size: .
j_call: TRBJ1-1
d_call: .
cdr3_nt: TGCGCCAGCAGAACCGGTGGCACTGAAGCTTTCTTT
cdr3_aa: CASRTGGTEAFF

v_call: TRBV7-9
clone_size: few
j_call: TRBJ1-1
d_call: TRBD1
cdr3_nt: TGTGCCAGCAGCGGGACAGGCCTTGAAGCTTTCTTT
cdr3_aa: CASSGTGLEAFF